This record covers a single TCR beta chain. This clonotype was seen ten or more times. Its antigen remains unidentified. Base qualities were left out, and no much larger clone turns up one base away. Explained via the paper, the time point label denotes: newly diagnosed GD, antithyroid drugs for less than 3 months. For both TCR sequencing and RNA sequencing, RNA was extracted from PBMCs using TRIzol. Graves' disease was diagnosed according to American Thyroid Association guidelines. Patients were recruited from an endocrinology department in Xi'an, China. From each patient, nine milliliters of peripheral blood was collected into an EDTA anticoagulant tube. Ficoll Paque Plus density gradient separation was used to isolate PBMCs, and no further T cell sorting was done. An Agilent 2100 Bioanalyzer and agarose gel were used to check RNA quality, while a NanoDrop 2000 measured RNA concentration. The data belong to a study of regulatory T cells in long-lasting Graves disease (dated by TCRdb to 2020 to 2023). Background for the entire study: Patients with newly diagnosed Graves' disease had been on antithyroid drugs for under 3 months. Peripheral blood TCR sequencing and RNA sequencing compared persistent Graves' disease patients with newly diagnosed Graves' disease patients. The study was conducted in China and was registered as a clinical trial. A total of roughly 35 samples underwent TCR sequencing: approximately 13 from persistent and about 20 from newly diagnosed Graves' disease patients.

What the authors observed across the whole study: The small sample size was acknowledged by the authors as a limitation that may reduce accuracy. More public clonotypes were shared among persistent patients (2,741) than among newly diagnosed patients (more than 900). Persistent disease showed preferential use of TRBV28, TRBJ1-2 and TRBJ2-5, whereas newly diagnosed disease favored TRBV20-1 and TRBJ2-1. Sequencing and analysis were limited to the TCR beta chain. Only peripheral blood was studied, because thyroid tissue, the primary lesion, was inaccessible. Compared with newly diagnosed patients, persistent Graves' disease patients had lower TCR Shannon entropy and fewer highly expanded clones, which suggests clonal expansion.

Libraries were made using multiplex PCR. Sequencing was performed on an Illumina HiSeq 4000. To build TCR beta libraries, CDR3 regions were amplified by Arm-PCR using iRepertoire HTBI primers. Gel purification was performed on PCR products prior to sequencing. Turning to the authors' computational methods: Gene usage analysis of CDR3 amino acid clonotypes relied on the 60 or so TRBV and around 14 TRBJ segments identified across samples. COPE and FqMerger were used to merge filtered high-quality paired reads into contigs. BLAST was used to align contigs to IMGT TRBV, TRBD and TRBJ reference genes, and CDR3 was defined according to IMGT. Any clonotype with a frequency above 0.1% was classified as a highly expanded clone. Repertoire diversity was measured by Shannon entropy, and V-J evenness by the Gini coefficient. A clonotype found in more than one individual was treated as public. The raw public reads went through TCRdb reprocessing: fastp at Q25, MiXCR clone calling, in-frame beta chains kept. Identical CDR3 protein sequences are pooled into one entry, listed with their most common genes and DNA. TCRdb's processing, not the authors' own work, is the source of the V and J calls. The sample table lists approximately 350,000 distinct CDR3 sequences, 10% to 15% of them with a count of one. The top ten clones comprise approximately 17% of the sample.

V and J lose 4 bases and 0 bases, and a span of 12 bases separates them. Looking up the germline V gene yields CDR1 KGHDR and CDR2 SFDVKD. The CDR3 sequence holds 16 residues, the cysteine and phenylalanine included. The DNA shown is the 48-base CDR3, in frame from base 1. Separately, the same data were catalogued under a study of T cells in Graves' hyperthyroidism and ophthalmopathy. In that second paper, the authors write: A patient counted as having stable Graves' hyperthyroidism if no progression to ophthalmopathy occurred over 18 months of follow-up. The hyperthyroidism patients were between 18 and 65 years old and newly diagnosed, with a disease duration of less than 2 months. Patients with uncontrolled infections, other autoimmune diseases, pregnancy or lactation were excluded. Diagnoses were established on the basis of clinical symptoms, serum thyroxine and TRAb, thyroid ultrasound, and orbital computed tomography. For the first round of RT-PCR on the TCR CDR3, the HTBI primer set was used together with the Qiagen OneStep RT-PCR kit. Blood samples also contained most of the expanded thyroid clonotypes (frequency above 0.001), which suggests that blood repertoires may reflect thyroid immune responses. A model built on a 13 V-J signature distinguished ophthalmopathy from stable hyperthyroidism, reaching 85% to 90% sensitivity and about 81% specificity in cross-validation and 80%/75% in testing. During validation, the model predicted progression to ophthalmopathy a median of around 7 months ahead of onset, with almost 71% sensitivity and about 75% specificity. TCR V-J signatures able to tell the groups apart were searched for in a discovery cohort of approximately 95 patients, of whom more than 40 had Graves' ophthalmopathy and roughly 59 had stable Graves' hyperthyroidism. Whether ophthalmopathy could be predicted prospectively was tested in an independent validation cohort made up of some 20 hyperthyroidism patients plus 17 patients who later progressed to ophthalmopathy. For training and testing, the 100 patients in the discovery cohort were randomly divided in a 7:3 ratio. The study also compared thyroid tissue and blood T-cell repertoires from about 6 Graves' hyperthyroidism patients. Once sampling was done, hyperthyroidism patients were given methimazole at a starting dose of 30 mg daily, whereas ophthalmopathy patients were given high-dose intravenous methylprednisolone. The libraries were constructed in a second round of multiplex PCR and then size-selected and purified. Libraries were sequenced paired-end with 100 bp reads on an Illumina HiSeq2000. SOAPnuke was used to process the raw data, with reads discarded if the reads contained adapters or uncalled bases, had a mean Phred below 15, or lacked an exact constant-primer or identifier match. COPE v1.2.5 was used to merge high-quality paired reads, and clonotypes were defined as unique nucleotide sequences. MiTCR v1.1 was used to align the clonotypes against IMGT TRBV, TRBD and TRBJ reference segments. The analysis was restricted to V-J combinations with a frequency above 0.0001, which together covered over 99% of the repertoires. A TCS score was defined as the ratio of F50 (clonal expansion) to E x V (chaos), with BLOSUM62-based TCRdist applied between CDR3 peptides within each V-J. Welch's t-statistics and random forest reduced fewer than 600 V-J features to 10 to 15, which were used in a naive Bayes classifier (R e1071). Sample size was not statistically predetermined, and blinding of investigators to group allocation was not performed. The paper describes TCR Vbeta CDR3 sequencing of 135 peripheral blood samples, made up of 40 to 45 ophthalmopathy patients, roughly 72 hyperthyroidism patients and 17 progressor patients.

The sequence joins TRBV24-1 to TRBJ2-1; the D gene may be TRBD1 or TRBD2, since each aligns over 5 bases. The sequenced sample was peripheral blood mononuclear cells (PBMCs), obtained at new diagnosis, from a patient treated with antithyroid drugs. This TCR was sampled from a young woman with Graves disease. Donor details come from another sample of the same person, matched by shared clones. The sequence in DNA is TGTGCCACCAGTGACCCTACAGGACTCTCCTACAATGAGCAGTTCTTC. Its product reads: CATSDPTGLSYNEQFF.